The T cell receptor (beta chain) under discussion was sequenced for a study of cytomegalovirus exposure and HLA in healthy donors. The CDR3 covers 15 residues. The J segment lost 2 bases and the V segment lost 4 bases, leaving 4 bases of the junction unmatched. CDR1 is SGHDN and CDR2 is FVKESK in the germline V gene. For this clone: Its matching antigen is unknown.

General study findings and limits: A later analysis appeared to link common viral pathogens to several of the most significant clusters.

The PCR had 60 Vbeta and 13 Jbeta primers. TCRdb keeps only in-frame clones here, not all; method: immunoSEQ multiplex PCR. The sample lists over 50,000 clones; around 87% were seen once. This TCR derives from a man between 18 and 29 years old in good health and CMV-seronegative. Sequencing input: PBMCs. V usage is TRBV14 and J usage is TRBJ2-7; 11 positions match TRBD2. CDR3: CASSRSSGGPYEQYF. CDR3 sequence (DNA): TGTGCCAGCAGCCGATCTAGCGGGGGGCCCTACGAGCAGTACTTC.